These T cell receptor beta chains were read from a single sample in a study of cytomegalovirus exposure and HLA in healthy donors. The table came from immunoSEQ multiplex PCR; TCRdb's copy has only in-frame clones and leaves some out. The sample has 150,000 to 200,000 clones, approximately 78% seen once. Specimen: PBMCs. Source of these receptors: a woman in her twenties or thirties in good health and CMV-seronegative. CDR3s include the opening cysteine and the closing phenylalanine or tryptophan. Each record gives: clone size, D gene, V gene, J gene, CDR3 protein, CDR3 DNA. D genes are given only for firm matches. Size is stated for part of the rows, as once, few or many counts, or as a class when the clone is expanded.

-	TRBD1	TRBV4-1	TRBJ1-2	CASSQDTGQRYGYTF	TGCGCCAGCAGCCAAGATACGGGACAGAGATATGGCTACACCTTC
few	TRBD1	TRBV30	TRBJ1-2	CAWAGQGARGNYGYTF	TGTGCCTGGGCCGGACAGGGGGCGCGCGGCAACTATGGCTACACCTTC
-	TRBD1	TRBV15	TRBJ2-7	CATSGQTRDRTYEQYF	TGTGCCACCAGCGGTCAGACCCGGGACAGGACCTACGAGCAGTACTTC
-	-	TRBV19	TRBJ1-2	CPTPRGGDYGYTF	TGTCCTACCCCCCGGGGAGGCGACTATGGCTACACCTTC
-	-	TRBV6-5	TRBJ2-7	CASTQDVGQGGEQYF	TGTGCCAGCACCCAGGACGTAGGGCAAGGAGGGGAGCAGTACTTC
few	-	TRBV7-6	TRBJ1-6	CASSPPGESTPLHF	TGTGCCAGCAGCCCCCCCGGGGAATCGACACCCCTCCACTTT
-	TRBD2	TRBV5-1	TRBJ2-3	CASSLQAGATDTQYF	TGCGCCAGCAGCTTGCAAGCGGGGGCCACAGATACGCAGTATTTT
-	-	TRBV5-4	TRBJ2-7	CASSPGGRYEQYF	TGTGCCAGCAGCCCCGGGGGGCGCTACGAGCAGTACTTC
-	-	TRBV5-1	TRBJ2-5	CASRADGKETQYF	TGCGCCAGCAGAGCGGACGGCAAAGAGACCCAGTACTTC
once	TRBD1	TRBV28	TRBJ1-3	CASSSPSWTGQVGNTIYF	TGTGCCAGCAGTTCACCGTCCTGGACAGGGCAGGTGGGAAACACCATATATTTT
once	TRBD1	TRBV5-6	TRBJ1-6	CASSLGQGPDSPLHF	TGTGCCAGCAGCTTGGGACAGGGTCCGGATTCACCCCTCCACTTT
-	-	TRBV28	TRBJ1-5	CASTLGGERQPQHF	TGTGCCAGCACCCTCGGCGGGGAGAGGCAGCCCCAGCATTTT
-	TRBD1	TRBV5-1	TRBJ2-7	CASSPDPGTGAYEQYF	TGCGCCAGCAGCCCGGACCCCGGGACAGGGGCTTACGAGCAGTACTTC
-	TRBD1	TRBV5-4	TRBJ2-7	CASSLHGTVYEQYF	TGTGCCAGCAGCCTACACGGGACAGTGTACGAGCAGTACTTC
few	-	TRBV4-1	TRBJ1-1	CASSQAVRGYTEAFF	TGCGCCAGCAGCCAAGCGGTCAGAGGGTACACTGAAGCTTTCTTT
-	TRBD1	TRBV30	TRBJ2-3	CAWSEGAVDTQYF	TGTGCCTGGAGCGAGGGGGCCGTGGATACGCAGTATTTT
-	TRBD1	TRBV27	TRBJ2-3	CASSLYRGRGDTQYF	TGTGCCAGCAGCTTATACAGGGGGCGAGGAGATACGCAGTATTTT
few	TRBD1	TRBV30	TRBJ1-2	CAWRGQGGYGYTF	TGTGCCTGGAGGGGACAGGGGGGCTATGGCTACACCTTC
-	-	TRBV19	TRBJ2-7	CASSIGLLYEQYF	TGTGCCAGTAGTATTGGGCTACTCTACGAGCAGTACTTC
-	TRBD2	TRBV7-6	TRBJ2-4	CASSGTRMGLAGENIQYF	TGTGCCAGCAGCGGGACTCGAATGGGACTAGCGGGCGAAAACATTCAGTACTTC
-	-	TRBV19	TRBJ2-7	CASSIVAGDSYEQYF	TGTGCCAGTAGTATAGTGGCAGGGGACTCCTACGAGCAGTACTTC
few	TRBD1	TRBV5-1	TRBJ1-2	CASSLSGQGVSSYTF	TGCGCCAGCAGCTTGAGTGGACAGGGAGTGAGTAGCTACACCTTC
-	TRBD2	TRBV11-3	TRBJ2-1	CASSLGTSPHEQFF	TGTGCCAGCAGCTTAGGGACTAGCCCCCATGAGCAGTTCTTC
once	-	TRBV11-2	TRBJ1-3	CASSPQATGNTIYF	TGTGCCAGCAGCCCACAGGCGACTGGAAACACCATATATTTT